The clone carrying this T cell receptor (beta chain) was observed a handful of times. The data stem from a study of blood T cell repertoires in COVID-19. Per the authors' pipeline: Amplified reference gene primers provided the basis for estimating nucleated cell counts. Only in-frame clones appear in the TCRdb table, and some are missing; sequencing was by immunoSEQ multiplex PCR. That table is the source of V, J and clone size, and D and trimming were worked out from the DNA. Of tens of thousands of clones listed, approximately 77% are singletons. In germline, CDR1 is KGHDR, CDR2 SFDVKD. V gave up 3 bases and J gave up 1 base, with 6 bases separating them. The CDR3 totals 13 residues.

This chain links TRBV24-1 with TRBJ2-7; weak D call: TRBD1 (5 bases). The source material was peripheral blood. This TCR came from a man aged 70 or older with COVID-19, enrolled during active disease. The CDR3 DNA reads TGTGCCACCAGTGATAGGGGTTCCTACGAGCAGTACTTC. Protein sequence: CATSDRGSYEQYF.